This section outlines one TCR beta chain sequence together with its context. Its matching antigen is unknown. These data come from a study of shared clonotypes between healthy human individuals. The naive CD8 fraction comprised CD45RO-negative cells positively selected for CCR7 and excluded terminally differentiated effector memory CD45RA+ cells. V gave up 5 bases and J gave up 0 bases, with 8 bases separating them. The V gene's germline CDR1 is SGHNT and CDR2 YYREEE (reference sequence). This CDR3 spans 13 amino acids. Repertoires were generated with immunoSEQ multiplex PCR, while TCRdb's copy carries only in-frame clones and drops some. The sample carries around 580,000 clones, 95% to 98% recorded once. Whole-study findings and limits: Naive subsets tended to show greater estimated richness than memory subsets. Investigators collected only blood, and repertoires in tissues likely differ.

This sequence joins TRBV5-4 and TRBJ1-1; a possible D gene is TRBD1 (5 bases). This clonotype was obtained from a man aged 30 to 39 in good health. The sample was naive CD8+ T cells sorted from blood. The CDR3 is CASSSGLNTEAFF. CDR3 DNA: TGTGCCAGCAGTTCAGGGCTGAACACTGAAGCTTTCTTT.